What follows are 4 T cell receptor beta chains derived from one specimen sequenced in a study of blood T cell repertoires in COVID-19. Sequencing used immunoSEQ multiplex PCR; TCRdb keeps in-frame clones, though not all of them. Counted here are around 70,000 clones, 90% occurring once; the ten biggest clones make up about 1.5%. Sequencing was carried out using peripheral blood. The receptors here all came from a man in his fifties with acute or convalescent COVID-19.

V usage is TRBV6-5 and J usage is TRBJ2-2; 7 bases are a match to TRBD2. In germline, CDR1 is MNHEY, CDR2 SVGAGI. The CDR3 has 12 amino acids. The junction had 7 bases not matched to a gene; V was cut back by 8 bases and J by 10 bases. The CDR3 sequence is CASGWEGAELFF. In nucleotides, the CDR3 is TGTGCCAGCGGCTGGGAGGGCGCGGAGCTGTTTTTT.

The chain recombines TRBV28 with TRBJ1-1, with D tentatively TRBD1 (6 bases). V was trimmed by 3 bases and J by 4 bases, leaving 15 bases between them. In germline, CDR1 is MDHEN, CDR2 SYDVKM. The CDR3 runs 15 residues. CDR3 bases: TGTGCCAGCAGTTTTAGGGGGGGTTTGTCCACTGAAGCTTTCTTT. Translation gives CASSFRGGLSTEAFF.

This chain connects TRBV5-1 to TRBJ1-1; no clear D gene. The CDR3 has 13 residues. Trimming took 5 bases from V and 2 from J, leaving 10 bases between them. In germline, CDR1 is SGHRS, CDR2 YFSETQ. The CDR3 region is CASSFWANTEAFF. The CDR3 DNA reads as TGCGCCAGCAGTTTTTGGGCTAACACTGAAGCTTTCTTT.

The chain uses TRBV7-9 and TRBJ1-6, with a tentative D call TRBD1 (5 bases). Trimming stripped 3 bases from V and 6 bases from J, with 9 bases between. The CDR3 has 14 amino acids. The V gene's germline CDR1 is SEHNR and CDR2 FQNEAQ (reference sequence). The CDR3 DNA follows: TGTGCCAGCAGCTTCCCCGGGGGTAATTCACCCCTCCACTTT. Residues: CASSFPGGNSPLHF.